This T cell receptor (beta chain) was captured in a study of CD8 T cells in Susac syndrome. Points from the study as a whole: TCR sequencing and HLA analysis covered a relatively small number of individuals.

Random hexamers served to reverse transcribe roughly 0.5 to 1 ug RNA. The amplification used immunoSEQ multiplex PCR on TCR beta CDR3; it spanned 54 Vbeta and 13 Jbeta. TCRdb reprocessed the immunoSEQ multiplex PCR reads with MiXCR, giving one entry per CDR3 protein. The sample consists of some 100,000 distinct CDR3 sequences, roughly 95% of them appearing once. CDR1 and CDR2 from the germline V gene are SGHRS and YFSETQ. The ends were cut back, 0 bases at V and 4 bases at J, with 8 bases in the middle. CDR3 length: 13 amino acids. As for this clonotype: What it recognizes is unknown.

Blood CD8+ and CD4+ T cells underwent high-throughput TCR beta sequencing. TEMRA cells were FACS-enriched, and CD8+ and CD4+ T cells were isolated negatively. The sample taken for sequencing was CD4+ T cells from PBMCs. The clonotype comes from a human donor in good health. The chain is built from TRBV5-1 and TRBJ2-7, with D uncertain. DNA of the CDR3: TGCGCCAGCAGCTTGGGTGGTACATACGAGCAGTACTTC. This encodes CASSLGGTYEQYF.